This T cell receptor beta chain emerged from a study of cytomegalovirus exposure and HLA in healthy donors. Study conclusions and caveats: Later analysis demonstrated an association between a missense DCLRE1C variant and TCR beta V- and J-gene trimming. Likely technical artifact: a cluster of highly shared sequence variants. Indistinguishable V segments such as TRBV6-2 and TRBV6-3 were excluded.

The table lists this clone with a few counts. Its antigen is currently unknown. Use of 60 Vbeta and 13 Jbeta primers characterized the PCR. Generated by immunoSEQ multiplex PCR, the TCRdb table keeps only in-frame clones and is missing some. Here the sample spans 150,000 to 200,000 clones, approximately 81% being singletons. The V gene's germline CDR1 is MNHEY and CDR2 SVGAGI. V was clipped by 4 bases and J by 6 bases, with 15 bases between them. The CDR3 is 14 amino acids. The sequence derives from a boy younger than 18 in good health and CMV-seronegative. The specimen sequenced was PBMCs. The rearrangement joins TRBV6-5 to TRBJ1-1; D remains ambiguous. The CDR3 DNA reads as TGTGCCAGCAGTTTAGAGCCCGAGAGGCCTGAAGCTTTCTTT. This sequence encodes CASSLEPERPEAFF.